The clone carrying this T cell receptor (beta chain) was detected many times. The target antigen is unknown. The data were obtained in a study of regulatory T cells in long-lasting Graves disease. Background on the study: The antithyroid drugs taken by newly diagnosed Graves' patients had been used for under 3 months.

HTBI primers from iRepertoire and Arm-PCR of CDR3 regions yielded the TCR beta libraries. TCRdb fed the multiplex PCR reads into MiXCR, producing one record per CDR3 protein. The sample records 600,000 to 650,000 distinct CDR3 sequences, roughly 15% being singletons. Time point specified: newly diagnosed GD, antithyroid drugs for less than 3 months. PBMC-extracted RNA yielded the TCR library. Overall study findings and caveats: The study found persistent patients shared more public clonotypes (roughly 2,500) than new patients (just over 950). There were preferences for TRBV28, TRBJ1-2 and TRBJ2-5 in persistent disease.

From germline, CDR1 is SQVTM and CDR2 ANQGSEA. The CDR3 loop spans 11 amino acids. V was shortened by 7 bases and J by 4 bases, with 11 bases between the two germline ends. Separately, the same data were catalogued under a study of T cells in Graves' hyperthyroidism and ophthalmopathy. Per that paper: Over 18 months, lack of ophthalmopathy progression marked Graves' hyperthyroidism as stable.

This specimen was peripheral blood mononuclear cells (PBMCs), taken at new diagnosis, from a patient treated with antithyroid drugs. The TCR originated in a woman younger than 45 with Graves disease. This chain links TRBV29-1 with TRBJ2-7; perhaps TRBD1 as D (6 bases). The CDR3 is CSGIQGYEQYF. In DNA form, the CDR3 reads TGCAGCGGGATACAGGGATACGAGCAGTACTTC.